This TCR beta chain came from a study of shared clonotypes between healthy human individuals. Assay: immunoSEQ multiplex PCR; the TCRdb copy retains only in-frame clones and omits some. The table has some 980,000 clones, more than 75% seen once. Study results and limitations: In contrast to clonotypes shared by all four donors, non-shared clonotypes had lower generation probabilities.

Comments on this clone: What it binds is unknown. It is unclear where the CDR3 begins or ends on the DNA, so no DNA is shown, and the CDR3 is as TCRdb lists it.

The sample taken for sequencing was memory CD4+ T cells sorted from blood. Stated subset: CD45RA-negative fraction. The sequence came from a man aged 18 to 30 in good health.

The CDR3 is CASSLGMGYSYEQYF. The chain combines TRBV28 with TRBJ2-7. Germline CDR1 reads MDHEN; CDR2 reads SYDVKM. The CDR3 comprises 15 residues, both ends counted.